A single TCR beta chain is shown here with its context. As yet, its antigen is unknown. Trimming took 4 bases from V and 6 from J, leaving 17 bases between them. Per germline, CDR1 MDHEN and CDR2 SYDVKM. The CDR3 totals 15 residues. These data are taken from a study of yellow fever vaccine responses in identical twins. TCRdb used MiXCR to reprocess the RT-PCR reads, holding one entry per CDR3 protein. This table holds under 300 distinct CDR3 sequences, around 68% found once. Broader study findings: Twins' vaccine T cell response reportedly seemed partly convergent, partly personalized.

The V gene is TRBV28, the J gene TRBJ2-3; unclear D gene. The sample here was T cells from blood (PBMCs), unsorted or a sorted subset (not recorded which), taken before or after yellow fever vaccination (not recorded which). The receptor was isolated from a woman aged 18 to 35 who received the yellow fever vaccine. The CDR3 nucleotides are TGTGCCAGCAGTTCCCAGGACCGCTTGGGCGATACGCAGTATTTT. It translates to CASSSQDRLGDTQYF.